A selection of T cell receptor beta chains follows, all from one sample in a study of early T cells in non-severe SARS-CoV-2 infection. From the 5' RACE reads, TCRdb called clonotypes with MiXCR, one entry per CDR3 protein. Of 26,000 or so distinct CDR3 sequences listed, roughly 5.3% were seen once; the top ten hold 3% to 4.5%. The specimen was whole blood. These receptor sequences come from an adult who was a healthcare worker with PCR-confirmed SARS-CoV-2 infection or an uninfected control (not recorded which). CDR3s include the opening cysteine and the closing phenylalanine or tryptophan. The D gene is left open where the match is weak. Only part of the rows carry a size: once, few, many, or a class if the clone is expanded.

size: few
D: TRBD1
J: TRBJ2-5
V: TRBV10-1
DNA: TGCGCCAGCAGCGAAACGGACAGGGTGGAGACCCAGTACTTC
CDR3: CASSETDRVETQYF

size: many
D: .
J: TRBJ2-3
V: TRBV2
DNA: TGTGCCAGCAGCCAGAGGCGGGACTTGCAGTATTTT
CDR3: CASSQRRDLQYF

size: many
D: TRBD1
J: TRBJ1-1
V: TRBV9
DNA: TGTGCCAGCAGCGCCCACAGGGGCGACACTGAAGCTTTCTTT
CDR3: CASSAHRGDTEAFF

size: .
D: .
J: TRBJ2-3
V: TRBV4-3
DNA: TGCGCCAGCAGCCAAGGACGGATGGGGACAGATACGCAGTATTTT
CDR3: CASSQGRMGTDTQYF

size: medium-sized
D: TRBD2
J: TRBJ2-1
V: TRBV12-3/TRBV12-4
DNA: TGTGCCAGCACGAGCGGGGGGAACAATGAGCAGTTCTTC
CDR3: CASTSGGNNEQFF

size: many
D: .
J: TRBJ2-1
V: TRBV7-2
DNA: TGTGCCAGCAGCTCCATGGGCTACTCCTACAATGAGCAGTTCTTC
CDR3: CASSSMGYSYNEQFF

size: few
D: .
J: TRBJ1-3
V: TRBV20-1
DNA: TGCAGTGCTAGGCCCACCGTAGGTAACACCATATATTTT
CDR3: CSARPTVGNTIYF

size: many
D: .
J: TRBJ2-2
V: TRBV5-1
DNA: TGCGCCAGCAGCTTGGCTCAGATCAGCGGGGAGCTGTTTTTT
CDR3: CASSLAQISGELFF

size: many
D: TRBD1
J: TRBJ2-7
V: TRBV10-3
DNA: TGTGCCATCGGACAGGGGGGCTACGAGCAGTACTTC
CDR3: CAIGQGGYEQYF

size: few
D: .
J: TRBJ2-7
V: TRBV4-3
DNA: TGCGCCAGCAGCCAAGTGGCTAGCGAGGCCTACGAGCAGTACTTC
CDR3: CASSQVASEAYEQYF

size: many
D: .
J: TRBJ1-1
V: TRBV5-4
DNA: TGTGCCAGCAGCGATGGGACGACCACTGAAGCTTTCTTT
CDR3: CASSDGTTTEAFF

size: many
D: TRBD1
J: TRBJ2-2
V: TRBV25-1
DNA: TGTGCCAGCAGTGAGTACAGGGGTGGCACCGGGGAGCTGTTTTTT
CDR3: CASSEYRGGTGELFF

size: many
D: .
J: TRBJ2-2
V: TRBV14
DNA: TGTGCCAGCAGCCATACTAGAGGGACCGGGGAGCTGTTTTTT
CDR3: CASSHTRGTGELFF

size: many
D: TRBD2
J: TRBJ2-1
V: TRBV11-2
DNA: TGTGCCAGCAGGCAGACCGGGACTAAAAGGACCTACAATGAGCAGTTCTTC
CDR3: CASRQTGTKRTYNEQFF

size: few
D: .
J: TRBJ1-2
V: TRBV5-4
DNA: TGTGCCAGCAGCTTGGGTAATAGAGTCTATGGCTACACCTTC
CDR3: CASSLGNRVYGYTF

size: many
D: .
J: TRBJ2-5
V: TRBV11-2
DNA: TGTGCCAGCAGCGACGGGTGGAAAGAGACCCAGTACTTC
CDR3: CASSDGWKETQYF

size: few
D: TRBD2
J: TRBJ2-3
V: TRBV6-6
DNA: TGTGCCAGCAGGCGAGCGGGGGCACCCACAGATACGCAGTATTTT
CDR3: CASRRAGAPTDTQYF

size: .
D: .
J: TRBJ2-2
V: TRBV6-2/TRBV6-3
DNA: TGTGCCAGCAGTCCCGTTCGAGCCGGGGAGCTGTTTTTT
CDR3: CASSPVRAGELFF

size: many
D: TRBD1
J: TRBJ1-2
V: TRBV7-6
DNA: TGTGCCAGCAGCTTAGTCGGGCAGGGGGCGATCAACTATGGCTACACCTTC
CDR3: CASSLVGQGAINYGYTF

size: .
D: TRBD1
J: TRBJ2-1
V: TRBV10-3
DNA: TGTGCCAGTAACAGGGGAGAGAACAATGAGCAGTTCTTC
CDR3: CASNRGENNEQFF

size: many
D: .
J: TRBJ2-1
V: TRBV6-4
DNA: TGTGCCAGCAGTGACAAGGCTAGCCTCTCCGAGCAGTTCTTC
CDR3: CASSDKASLSEQFF

size: many
D: .
J: TRBJ2-3
V: TRBV11-2
DNA: TGTGCCAGCAGCTTAGGACTCCAGCACACAGATACGCAGTATTTT
CDR3: CASSLGLQHTDTQYF

size: .
D: TRBD1
J: TRBJ2-5
V: TRBV7-3
DNA: TGTGCCAGCAGCCCTCAGGGGGCCGGGACCCAGTACTTC
CDR3: CASSPQGAGTQYF

size: .
D: .
J: TRBJ1-5
V: TRBV29-1
DNA: TGCAGCGTATCCCGGGACCGGAATCAGCCCCAGCATTTT
CDR3: CSVSRDRNQPQHF

size: medium-sized
D: .
J: TRBJ2-1
V: TRBV29-1
DNA: TGCAGCGTTGAGGGTCTTCATGAGCAGTTCTTC
CDR3: CSVEGLHEQFF

size: many
D: TRBD1
J: TRBJ1-1
V: TRBV6-1
DNA: TGTGCCAGCAGTGTTGCAGGGGGCTCGAACACTGAAGCTTTCTTT
CDR3: CASSVAGGSNTEAFF

size: .
D: TRBD1
J: TRBJ2-1
V: TRBV10-3
DNA: TGTGCCATCAGTGACCCCGGGACAGGGCTTCTCAATGAGCAGTTCTTC
CDR3: CAISDPGTGLLNEQFF

size: many
D: TRBD2
J: TRBJ2-1
V: TRBV7-3
DNA: TGTGCCAGCAGCTCCTTAGCGGGTAGTTACAATGAGCAGTTCTTC
CDR3: CASSSLAGSYNEQFF

size: many
D: TRBD2
J: TRBJ2-2
V: TRBV2
DNA: TGTGCCAGCAGTGGACAAGCGGGGGCCATTCTGAACACCGGGGAGCTGTTTTTT
CDR3: CASSGQAGAILNTGELFF

size: .
D: .
J: TRBJ2-1
V: TRBV2
DNA: TGTGCCAGCTCAGATAGCGTTAGGGATGAGCAGTTCTTC
CDR3: CASSDSVRDEQFF

size: many
D: TRBD1
J: TRBJ2-4
V: TRBV20-1
DNA: TGCAGTGCTCTACCGACAGGGTCCAACCTAGCCAAAAACATTCAGTACTTC
CDR3: CSALPTGSNLAKNIQYF

size: many
D: .
J: TRBJ1-1
V: TRBV5-5
DNA: TGTGCCAGCAGCTTGGTCGGACCGGTGAACACTGAAGCTTTCTTT
CDR3: CASSLVGPVNTEAFF

size: many
D: .
J: TRBJ1-3
V: TRBV27
DNA: TGTGCCAGCAGTTTATCGGCAAGGAACACCATATATTTT
CDR3: CASSLSARNTIYF

size: many
D: TRBD2
J: TRBJ2-1
V: TRBV20-1
DNA: TGCAGTGCCGACCCAGGAGCGGGGATGACCAACAATGAGCAGTTCTTC
CDR3: CSADPGAGMTNNEQFF

size: .
D: .
J: TRBJ1-1
V: TRBV6-5
DNA: TGTGCCAGCAGTTACTCGGGTCACACTGAAGCTTTCTTT
CDR3: CASSYSGHTEAFF

size: many
D: .
J: TRBJ2-7
V: TRBV6-6
DNA: TGTGCCAGCGGCCCAGCGATATCCTACGAGCAGTACTTC
CDR3: CASGPAISYEQYF

size: .
D: .
J: TRBJ2-3
V: TRBV2
DNA: TGTGCCAGCAGTGTACGCACAGATACGCAGTATTTT
CDR3: CASSVRTDTQYF

size: .
D: .
J: TRBJ2-7
V: TRBV2
DNA: TGTGCCAGCACAGGGGCGCGAAACGAGCAGTACTTC
CDR3: CASTGARNEQYF

size: many
D: TRBD1
J: TRBJ1-1
V: TRBV6-2/TRBV6-3
DNA: TGTGCCAGCACCTTACAAGGGGGCCAAACTGAAGCTTTCTTT
CDR3: CASTLQGGQTEAFF

size: many
D: .
J: TRBJ1-2
V: TRBV4-1
DNA: TGCGCCAGCAGCCAGGGTTCAGGGTATGGCTACACCTTC
CDR3: CASSQGSGYGYTF

size: many
D: TRBD1
J: TRBJ2-3
V: TRBV4-2
DNA: TGTGCCAGCAGCCGGAACAGGGGGGGCACAGATACGCAGTATTTT
CDR3: CASSRNRGGTDTQYF

size: many
D: TRBD2
J: TRBJ2-5
V: TRBV20-1
DNA: TGCAGTGCTAGAGTGGGTAGCGGGGCCGGAGAGACCCAGTACTTC
CDR3: CSARVGSGAGETQYF

size: many
D: TRBD2
J: TRBJ2-5
V: TRBV20-1
DNA: TGCAGTGCTAAATTAGCGGGGGGACAAGAGACCCAGTACTTC
CDR3: CSAKLAGGQETQYF

size: many
D: TRBD1
J: TRBJ1-2
V: TRBV7-2
DNA: TGTGCCAGCAGCCCAGCCGGGACAGGTTATGGCTACACCTTC
CDR3: CASSPAGTGYGYTF

size: .
D: TRBD1
J: TRBJ2-5
V: TRBV7-2
DNA: TGTGCCAGCAGTTCCGGGACAGGGGATGAGACCCAGTACTTC
CDR3: CASSSGTGDETQYF

size: many
D: .
J: TRBJ1-4
V: TRBV6-6
DNA: TGTGCCAGCAGATCTGAGGGAGAAAAACTGTTTTTT
CDR3: CASRSEGEKLFF

size: many
D: TRBD1
J: TRBJ2-1
V: TRBV5-6
DNA: TGTGCCAGCAGCTTGGACAGGGGGCAATTCTACAATGAGCAGTTCTTC
CDR3: CASSLDRGQFYNEQFF

size: many
D: .
J: TRBJ2-2
V: TRBV11-3
DNA: TGTGCCAGCAGCTTAGACGGGACCGGGGAGCTGTTTTTT
CDR3: CASSLDGTGELFF

size: .
D: .
J: TRBJ1-5
V: TRBV12-3/TRBV12-4
DNA: TGTGCCAGCAGTTTAGGGGCCACGGCCAATCAGCCCCAGCATTTT
CDR3: CASSLGATANQPQHF

size: few
D: TRBD1
J: TRBJ1-1
V: TRBV29-1
DNA: TGCAGCCCACGCAGGGCTGGGGGTCGGACAGGGGAGAACACTGAAGCTTTCTTT
CDR3: CSPRRAGGRTGENTEAFF

size: many
D: .
J: TRBJ1-6
V: TRBV10-3
DNA: TGTGCCATCAATGCAGAGGGGCAAGATAATTCACCCCTCCACTTT
CDR3: CAINAEGQDNSPLHF

size: many
D: TRBD1
J: TRBJ2-1
V: TRBV7-9
DNA: TGTGCCAGCAGCTTCGCCGGGACAGGAACCTACAATGAGCAGTTCTTC
CDR3: CASSFAGTGTYNEQFF

size: many
D: TRBD2
J: TRBJ2-1
V: TRBV11-2
DNA: TGTGCCAGCAGCGTCACCGGGACTAGGCCCTTGGGAGAGGTTGAGCAGTTCTTC
CDR3: CASSVTGTRPLGEVEQFF

size: many
D: .
J: TRBJ1-2
V: TRBV2
DNA: TGTGCCAGCAGTGAAAACAGCTATGGCTACACCTTC
CDR3: CASSENSYGYTF

size: medium-sized
D: .
J: TRBJ1-1
V: TRBV5-1
DNA: TGCGCCAGCAGAAAAGGGGGCACTGAAGCTTTCTTT
CDR3: CASRKGGTEAFF

size: many
D: .
J: TRBJ1-1
V: TRBV5-1
DNA: TGCGCCAGCAGCTTGAGTCAGAACACTGAAGCTTTCTTT
CDR3: CASSLSQNTEAFF

size: .
D: .
J: TRBJ2-5
V: TRBV5-4
DNA: TGTGCCAGCAGCTTGAGAACAATCCAAGAGACCCAGTACTTC
CDR3: CASSLRTIQETQYF

size: .
D: .
J: TRBJ2-7
V: TRBV5-5
DNA: TGTGCCAGCAGCTTGGATCGTCCAGGACGTAGCGACGAGCAGTACTTC
CDR3: CASSLDRPGRSDEQYF

size: few
D: .
J: TRBJ2-7
V: TRBV11-2
DNA: TGTGCCAGCAGCTTAGTCCCGACAGACCTCTACGAGCAGTACTTC
CDR3: CASSLVPTDLYEQYF

size: many
D: .
J: TRBJ2-7
V: TRBV11-2
DNA: TGTGCCAGCAGCTTAGAGAGGGGTTCGGACGAGCAGTACTTC
CDR3: CASSLERGSDEQYF